The present T cell receptor (beta chain) was sequenced within a study of T cell responses to AZD1222 COVID-19 vaccine (dated by TCRdb to the early 2020s). General notes on the study: A total of 233 trial participants underwent TCR sequencing, of whom 200 to 220 had received two doses of AZD1222 and roughly 26 had received two doses of the MenACWY control vaccine. Trial participants were enrolled into age subgroups of 18-55, 56-69 and 70-plus years, which contained around 140, 26 and 57 TCR-sequenced participants, respectively.

Turning to this clone: Its specific antigen is unknown. Qualities for individual bases were not recorded, and no much larger clone is one base off.

In the germline V gene (reference sequence), CDR1 corresponds to DFQATT and CDR2 to SNEGSKA. The CDR3 holds 14 amino acids from the cysteine to the phenylalanine. Of all the DNA, just the CDR3 is kept, 42 bases in frame from base 1. Trimming removed 3 bases from V and 2 bases from J, leaving 11 bases between the germline ends. Summary of the overall study and its limitations: No day 14 peak-response samples were available, so repertoires were characterized only after the peak T cell response. Conclusions about previously exposed vaccinees are limited because only five to seven AZD1222 recipients were SARS-CoV-2 seropositive at baseline. Nearly half of unique spike-specific TCRs reportedly recognized epitopes outside regions mutated in the B.1.351 and B.1.1.7 variants. Most participants were white British and females outnumbered males, and the authors suggested that clonal diversity may have been underestimated. CD4 TCRs associated with the vaccine covered the entire spike protein, and the dominant responses were in regions 160-218 and 743-854. After two AZD1222 doses, both the breadth and the depth of spike-specific TCRs were significantly higher than at day 0 and than in MenACWY recipients. In the small 56-69-year group, the increase in depth fell short of significance, most likely because of low power.

This specimen's time point label, interpreted: about 28 days (+/-7) after the second vaccine dose. AZD1222 recipients given second doses at about 4 weeks or at about 12 weeks were pooled, since spike-specific TCR depth and breadth were not found to differ between the two schedules. The vaccinee samples were drawn from two UK trials, COV001 and COV002, one of which was a single-blind randomized controlled phase 2/3 trial testing AZD1222 (ChAdOx1 nCoV-19) in healthy adults. For TCRbeta chain sequencing, PBMC samples from trial participants were taken at day 0 and at day 28 after the second dose. The CDR3 regions of human TCRbeta chains were analyzed by immunosequencing. In the paper's pipeline: Repertoire TCRs were matched against a reference library of SARS-CoV-2-specific TCRs generated with the MIRA antigen-specificity platform. Breadth was defined as the fraction of unique TCRs that were SARS-CoV-2-associated, and depth was defined as the fraction of total T cells that were SARS-CoV-2-associated. Each spike-specific TCR was assigned to its reactive spike region and to a CD4 or CD8 class using the MIRA data. Log10-transformed breadth and depth values were compared by one-way ANOVA with Sidak's multiple comparisons tests. TCRdb limited this immuneACCESS table to in-frame rearrangements with V and J called. A share of clones is missing; checked studies link under half to unresolved V genes, and the rest is unexplained. V, J and clone size reflect that table, while D and trimming were determined from the DNA. This sample gives roughly 170,000 clones in total; 85% to 95% of them show up just once. The ten biggest clones cover more than 1.5% of the sample.

Sequencing was performed on peripheral blood, taken 28 days after the second AZD1222 dose. Recombination joined TRBV20-1 with TRBJ1-3, and the D gene may be TRBD1, 5 bases matching. The sequence was collected from an adult who received the AZD1222 COVID-19 vaccine. Read as DNA, the sequence is TGCAGTGCTAGTCGGGGGGGAACTGGAAACACCATATATTTT. Translated, this is CSASRGGTGNTIYF.